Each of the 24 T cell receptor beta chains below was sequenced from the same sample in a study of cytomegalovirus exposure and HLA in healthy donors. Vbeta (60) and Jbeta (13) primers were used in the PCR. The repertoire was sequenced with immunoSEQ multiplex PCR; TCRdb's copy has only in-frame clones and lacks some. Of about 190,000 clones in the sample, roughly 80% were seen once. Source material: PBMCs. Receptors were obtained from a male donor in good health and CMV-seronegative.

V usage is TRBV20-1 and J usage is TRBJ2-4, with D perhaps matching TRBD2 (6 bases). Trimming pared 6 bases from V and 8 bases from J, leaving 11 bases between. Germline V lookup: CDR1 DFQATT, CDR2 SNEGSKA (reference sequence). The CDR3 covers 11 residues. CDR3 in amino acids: CSAMTSHIQYF. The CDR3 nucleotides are TGCAGTGCGATGACTAGTCACATTCAGTACTTC.

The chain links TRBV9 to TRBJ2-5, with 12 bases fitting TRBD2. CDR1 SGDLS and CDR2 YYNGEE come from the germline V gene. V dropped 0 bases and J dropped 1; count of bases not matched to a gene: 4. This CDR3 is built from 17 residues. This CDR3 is CASSVALAGGSQETQYF. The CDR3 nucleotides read TGTGCCAGCAGCGTAGCACTAGCGGGGGGAAGCCAAGAGACCCAGTACTTC.

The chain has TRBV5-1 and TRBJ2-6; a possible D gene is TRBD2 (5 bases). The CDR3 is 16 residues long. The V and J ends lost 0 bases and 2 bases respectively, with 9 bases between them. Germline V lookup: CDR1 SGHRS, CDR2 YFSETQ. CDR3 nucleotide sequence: TGCGCCAGCAGCTTGGTTCCCGGGGCTGGGGCCAACGTCCTGACTTTC. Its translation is CASSLVPGAGANVLTF.

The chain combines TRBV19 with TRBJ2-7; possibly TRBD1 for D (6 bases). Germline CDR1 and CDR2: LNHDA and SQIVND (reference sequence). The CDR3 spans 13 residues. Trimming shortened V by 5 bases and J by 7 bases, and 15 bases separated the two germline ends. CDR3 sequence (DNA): TGTGCCAGTAGTGTGCAGGGGCTAGGGGAGCAGTACTTC. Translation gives CASSVQGLGEQYF.

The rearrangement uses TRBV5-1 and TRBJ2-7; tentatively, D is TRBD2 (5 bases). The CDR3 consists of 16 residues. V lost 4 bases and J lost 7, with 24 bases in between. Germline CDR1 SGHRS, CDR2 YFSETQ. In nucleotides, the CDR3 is TGCGCCAGCAGCCCGACACCGGGATTAGAACGTAATGAGCAGTACTTC. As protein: CASSPTPGLERNEQYF. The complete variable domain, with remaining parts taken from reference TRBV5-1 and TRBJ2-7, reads KAGVTQTPRYLIKTRGQQVTLSCSPISGHRSVSWYQQTPGQGLQFLFEYFSETQRNKGNFPGRFSGRQFSNSRSEMNVSTLELGDSALYLCASSPTPGLERNEQYFGPGTRLTVT.

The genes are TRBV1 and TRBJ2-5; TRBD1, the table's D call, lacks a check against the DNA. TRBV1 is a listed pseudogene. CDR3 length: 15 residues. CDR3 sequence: CTSSLYRGCQETQYF. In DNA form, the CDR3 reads TGCACCAGCAGCCTATACAGGGGGTGTCAAGAGACCCAGTACTTC.

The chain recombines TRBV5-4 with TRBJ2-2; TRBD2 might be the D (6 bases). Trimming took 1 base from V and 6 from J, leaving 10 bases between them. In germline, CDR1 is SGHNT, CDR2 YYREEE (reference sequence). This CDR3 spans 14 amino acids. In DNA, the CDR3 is TGTGCCAGCAGCTTGAGCGGGTTCCCCGGGGAGCTGTTTTTT. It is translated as CASSLSGFPGELFF.

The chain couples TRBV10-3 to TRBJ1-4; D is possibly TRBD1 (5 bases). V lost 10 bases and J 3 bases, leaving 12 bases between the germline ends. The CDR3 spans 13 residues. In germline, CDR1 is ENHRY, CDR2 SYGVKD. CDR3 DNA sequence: TGTGCCACAGGGTGGGTGGCTAATGAAAAACTGTTTTTT. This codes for CATGWVANEKLFF.

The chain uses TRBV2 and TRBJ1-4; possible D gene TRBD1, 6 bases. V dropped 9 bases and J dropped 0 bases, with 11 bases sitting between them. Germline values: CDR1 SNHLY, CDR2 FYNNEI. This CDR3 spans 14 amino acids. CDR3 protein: CARSTGTTNEKLFF. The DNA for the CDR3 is TGTGCCAGAAGTACAGGGACAACTAATGAAAAACTGTTTTTT.

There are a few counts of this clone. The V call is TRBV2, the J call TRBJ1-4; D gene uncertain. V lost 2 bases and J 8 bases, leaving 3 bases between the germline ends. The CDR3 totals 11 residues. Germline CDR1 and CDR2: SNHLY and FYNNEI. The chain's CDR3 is CASSEREKLFF. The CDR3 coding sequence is TGTGCCAGCAGTGAACGGGAAAAACTGTTTTTT.

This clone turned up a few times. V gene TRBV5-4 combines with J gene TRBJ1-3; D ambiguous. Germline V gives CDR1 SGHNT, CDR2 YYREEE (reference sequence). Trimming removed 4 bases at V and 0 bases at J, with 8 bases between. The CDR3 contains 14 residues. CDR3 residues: CASSPSYSGNTIYF. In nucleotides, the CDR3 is TGTGCCAGCAGCCCGAGCTACTCTGGAAACACCATATATTTT. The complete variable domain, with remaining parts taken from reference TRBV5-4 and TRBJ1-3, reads ETGVTQSPTHLIKTRGQQVTLRCSSQSGHNTVSWYQQALGQGPQFIFQYYREEENGRGNFPPRFSGLQFPNYSSELNVNALELDDSALYLCASSPSYSGNTIYFGEGSWLTVV.

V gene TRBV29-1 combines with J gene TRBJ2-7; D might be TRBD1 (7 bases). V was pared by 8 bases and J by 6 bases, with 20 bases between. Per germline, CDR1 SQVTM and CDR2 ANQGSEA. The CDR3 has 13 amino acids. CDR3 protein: CSTYTGTAGEQYF. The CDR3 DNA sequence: TGCAGCACCTATACCGGGACAGCGGGCGAGCAGTACTTC.

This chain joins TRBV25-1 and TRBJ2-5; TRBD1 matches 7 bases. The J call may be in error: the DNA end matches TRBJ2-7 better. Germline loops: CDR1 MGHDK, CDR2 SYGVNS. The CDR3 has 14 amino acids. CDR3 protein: CASAHGTDPYEQYF. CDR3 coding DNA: TGTGCCAGCGCACACGGGACAGACCCCTACGAGCAGTACTTC.

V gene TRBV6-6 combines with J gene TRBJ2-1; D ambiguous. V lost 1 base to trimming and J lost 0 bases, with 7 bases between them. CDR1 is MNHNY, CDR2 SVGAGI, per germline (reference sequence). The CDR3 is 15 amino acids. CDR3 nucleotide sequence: TGTGCCAGCAGTTACTTAGGCGGCTCCTACAATGAGCAGTTCTTC. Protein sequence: CASSYLGGSYNEQFF.

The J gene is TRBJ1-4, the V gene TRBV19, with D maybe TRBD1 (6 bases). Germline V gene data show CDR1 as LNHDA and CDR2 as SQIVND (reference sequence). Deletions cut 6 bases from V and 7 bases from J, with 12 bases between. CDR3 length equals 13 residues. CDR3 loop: CASSTTGIEKLFF. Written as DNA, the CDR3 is TGTGCCAGTAGCACCACAGGGATTGAAAAACTGTTTTTT.

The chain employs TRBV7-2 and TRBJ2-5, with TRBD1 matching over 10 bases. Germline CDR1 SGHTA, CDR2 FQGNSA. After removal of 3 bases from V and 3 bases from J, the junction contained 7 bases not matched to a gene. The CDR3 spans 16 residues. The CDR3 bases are TGTGCCAGCAGCTTTGTGCGACAGGGGGCGAAAGAGACCCAGTACTTC. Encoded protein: CASSFVRQGAKETQYF. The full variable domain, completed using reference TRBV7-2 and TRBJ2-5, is GAGVSQSPSNKVTEKGKDVELRCDPISGHTALYWYRQSLGQGLEFLIYFQGNSAPDKSGLPSDRFSAERTGGSVSTLTIQRTQQEDSAVYLCASSFVRQGAKETQYFGPGTRLLVL.

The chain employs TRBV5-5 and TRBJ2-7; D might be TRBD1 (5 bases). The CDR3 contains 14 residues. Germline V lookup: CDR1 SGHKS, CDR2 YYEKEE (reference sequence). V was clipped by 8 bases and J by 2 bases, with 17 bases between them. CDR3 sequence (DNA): TGTGCCAGTGGAATTGGACCGACAGCCTACGAGCAGTACTTC. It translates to CASGIGPTAYEQYF.

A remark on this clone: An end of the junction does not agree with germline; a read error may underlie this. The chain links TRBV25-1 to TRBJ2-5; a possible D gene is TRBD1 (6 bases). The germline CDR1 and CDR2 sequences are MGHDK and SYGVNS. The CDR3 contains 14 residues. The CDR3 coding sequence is TGTGCCAGCAGTGAATGGACAGTCCAAGGGACCCAGTACTTC. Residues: CASSEWTVQGTQYF.

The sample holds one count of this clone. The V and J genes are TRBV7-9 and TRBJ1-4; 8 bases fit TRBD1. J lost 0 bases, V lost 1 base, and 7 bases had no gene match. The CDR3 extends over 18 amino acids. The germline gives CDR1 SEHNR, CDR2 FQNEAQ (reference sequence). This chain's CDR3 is CASSLEGRDRTTNEKLFF. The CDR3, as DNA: TGTGCCAGCAGCTTAGAGGGGCGGGACAGGACAACTAATGAAAAACTGTTTTTT.

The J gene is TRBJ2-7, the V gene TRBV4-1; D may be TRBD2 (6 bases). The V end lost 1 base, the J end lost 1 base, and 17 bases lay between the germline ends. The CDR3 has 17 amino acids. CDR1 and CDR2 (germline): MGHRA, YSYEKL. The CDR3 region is CASSQVPILAPSYEQYF. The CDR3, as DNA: TGCGCCAGCAGCCAAGTCCCTATCCTAGCGCCTTCCTACGAGCAGTACTTC.

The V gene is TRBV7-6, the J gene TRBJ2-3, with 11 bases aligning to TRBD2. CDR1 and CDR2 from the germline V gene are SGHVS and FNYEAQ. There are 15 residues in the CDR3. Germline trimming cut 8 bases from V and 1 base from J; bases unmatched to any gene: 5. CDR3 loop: CASHSGGAGTDTQYF. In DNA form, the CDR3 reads TGTGCCAGCCATAGCGGGGGGGCCGGCACAGATACGCAGTATTTT.

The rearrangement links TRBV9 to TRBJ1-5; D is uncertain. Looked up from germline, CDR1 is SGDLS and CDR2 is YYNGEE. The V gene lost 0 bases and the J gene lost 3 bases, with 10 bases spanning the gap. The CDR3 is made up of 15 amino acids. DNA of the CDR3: TGTGCCAGCAGCGTAGCGGGTGGATACAATCAGCCCCAGCATTTT. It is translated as CASSVAGGYNQPQHF.

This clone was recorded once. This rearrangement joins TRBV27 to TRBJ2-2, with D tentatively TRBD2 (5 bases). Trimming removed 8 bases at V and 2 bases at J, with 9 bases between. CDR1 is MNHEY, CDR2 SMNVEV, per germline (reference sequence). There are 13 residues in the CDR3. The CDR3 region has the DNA TGTGCCAGCTCAACTAGTAACACCGGGGAGCTGTTTTTT. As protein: CASSTSNTGELFF.

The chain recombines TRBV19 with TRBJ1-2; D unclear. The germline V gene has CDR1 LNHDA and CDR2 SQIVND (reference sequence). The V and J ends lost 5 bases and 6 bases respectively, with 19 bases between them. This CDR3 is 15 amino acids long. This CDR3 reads CASSVKTGDRNGYTF. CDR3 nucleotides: TGTGCCAGTAGTGTTAAAACCGGGGATCGAAATGGCTACACCTTC.